These T cell receptor beta chains were read from a single sample in a study of blood T cell repertoires in COVID-19. Produced via immunoSEQ multiplex PCR; TCRdb's table is partial and in-frame only. The table lists about 79,000 clones, around 89% of them singletons. The sequencing input was peripheral blood. The receptor set was obtained from a man between 65 and 85 years old with active or convalescent COVID-19. Each CDR3 is given with its conserved first and last residue. The order of the fields is CDR3 DNA, CDR3 protein, D gene, clone size, CDR3 length, J gene, V gene. A D gene is named only where the DNA matches it firmly. Clone size is shown for a subset of rows, as once, few, many or a class of expanded clone.

DNA: TGTGCCAGCAGTTCCGGGCAGGGATCCTACGAGCAGTACTTC
CDR3: CASSSGQGSYEQYF
D: -
size: -
length: 14
J: TRBJ2-7
V: TRBV28

DNA: TGCAGTGCTAGAAAGGACACAGGATTC
CDR3: CSARKDTGF
D: -
size: -
length: 9
J: TRBJ1-2
V: TRBV20-1

DNA: TGTGCCAGCAGACCTGACAGTCCGGAGCAGTTCTTC
CDR3: CASRPDSPEQFF
D: -
size: few
length: 12
J: TRBJ2-1
V: TRBV12-3/TRBV12-4

DNA: TGTGCCAGCAGTTTTATAGGAGGGGCGGCCGGGGAGCTGTTTTTT
CDR3: CASSFIGGAAGELFF
D: -
size: -
length: 15
J: TRBJ2-2
V: TRBV6-6

DNA: TGTGCCTGGAGCACGAGTGATAATTCACCCCTCCACTTT
CDR3: CAWSTSDNSPLHF
D: -
size: -
length: 13
J: TRBJ1-6
V: TRBV30

DNA: TGCGCCAGCAGCTTGGGACGACAGGGAACCGGGGAGCTGTTTTTT
CDR3: CASSLGRQGTGELFF
D: TRBD1
size: once
length: 15
J: TRBJ2-2
V: TRBV5-1

DNA: TGTGCCAGCAAGGAGGCAGGACAGGAAATCTATGGCTACACCTTC
CDR3: CASKEAGQEIYGYTF
D: TRBD1
size: -
length: 15
J: TRBJ1-2
V: TRBV6-5

DNA: TGTGCCAGCAGCCGGACGGGATCGAACACTGAAGCTTTCTTT
CDR3: CASSRTGSNTEAFF
D: -
size: once
length: 14
J: TRBJ1-1
V: TRBV3-1/TRBV3-2

DNA: TGTGCCAGTATTCCCGCTAGCGGATACCACAATGAGCAGTTCTTC
CDR3: CASIPASGYHNEQFF
D: TRBD2
size: -
length: 15
J: TRBJ2-1
V: TRBV19

DNA: TGTGCCAGCAGCCAGCGGGAGAGGAACACTGAAGCTTTCTTT
CDR3: CASSQRERNTEAFF
D: -
size: -
length: 14
J: TRBJ1-1
V: TRBV3-1/TRBV3-2

DNA: TGTGCCAGCAGTTTATTAAGGGGAGGAGGGGCAGATACGCAGTATTTT
CDR3: CASSLLRGGGADTQYF
D: -
size: -
length: 16
J: TRBJ2-3
V: TRBV27

DNA: TGTGCCAGCAGTCCTTGGCTCTCTGGGGCCAACGTCCTGACTTTC
CDR3: CASSPWLSGANVLTF
D: -
size: -
length: 15
J: TRBJ2-6
V: TRBV27

DNA: TGCGCCAGCAGCGGGACAGGAGACTACGAGCAGTACTTC
CDR3: CASSGTGDYEQYF
D: TRBD1
size: -
length: 13
J: TRBJ2-7
V: TRBV23-1

DNA: TGTGCCAGCAGCCTCAGGGGATCCAGGGGGCAAACTGAAGCTTTCTTT
CDR3: CASSLRGSRGQTEAFF
D: TRBD1
size: -
length: 16
J: TRBJ1-1
V: TRBV3-1/TRBV3-2

DNA: TGCGCCAGCAGCCCGGTGAGGAGTGGTGGATCCTACGAGCAGTACTTC
CDR3: CASSPVRSGGSYEQYF
D: -
size: -
length: 16
J: TRBJ2-7
V: TRBV5-1

DNA: TGTGCCAGCAAAGACAACGCTAAGGCTCGACCGAACACCGGGGAGCTGTTTTTT
CDR3: CASKDNAKARPNTGELFF
D: -
size: -
length: 18
J: TRBJ2-2
V: TRBV6-4

DNA: TGTGCCAGCAGCGTCGGGACAGATCCTTCAGCAACTAATGAAAAACTGTTTTTT
CDR3: CASSVGTDPSATNEKLFF
D: TRBD1
size: -
length: 18
J: TRBJ1-4
V: TRBV9

DNA: TGTGCCAGCAGCTTACAGGGGGCTGACTATGGCTACACCTTC
CDR3: CASSLQGADYGYTF
D: TRBD1
size: -
length: 14
J: TRBJ1-2
V: TRBV7-9

DNA: TGTGCCAGCAGTTACGAGGGGGGGGGCTCTGGAAACACCATATATTTT
CDR3: CASSYEGGGSGNTIYF
D: -
size: -
length: 16
J: TRBJ1-3
V: TRBV6-5

DNA: TGTGCCAGCAGTATTCCCCTAGGTAATGAGCAGTTCTTC
CDR3: CASSIPLGNEQFF
D: -
size: -
length: 13
J: TRBJ2-1
V: TRBV28

DNA: TGTGCCAGCAGCGACTCTCCGGCTCGCGGCTACACCTTC
CDR3: CASSDSPARGYTF
D: -
size: few
length: 13
J: TRBJ1-2
V: TRBV7-3

DNA: TGCGCCAGCAGCCGGACTGGCGATCAGCCCCAGCATTTT
CDR3: CASSRTGDQPQHF
D: -
size: -
length: 13
J: TRBJ1-5
V: TRBV5-1

DNA: TGTGCCAGCAGCTTAGTAATGCGGCGTCTGTGCAATCAGCCCCAGCATTTT
CDR3: CASSLVMRRLCNQPQHF
D: -
size: -
length: 17
J: TRBJ1-5
V: TRBV11-2

DNA: TGCGCCAGCAGCGTACAGGGGTACGAGCAGTACTTC
CDR3: CASSVQGYEQYF
D: TRBD1
size: -
length: 12
J: TRBJ2-7
V: TRBV5-1

DNA: TGTGCCAGCAGTCTTACTAGCGGGGCGACGGCCCAGTACTTC
CDR3: CASSLTSGATAQYF
D: TRBD2
size: -
length: 14
J: TRBJ2-5
V: TRBV6-2/TRBV6-3

DNA: TGTGCCAGCAGCTTAGTAGCGGGGACCACAGATACGCAGTATTTT
CDR3: CASSLVAGTTDTQYF
D: TRBD2
size: -
length: 15
J: TRBJ2-3
V: TRBV7-9

DNA: TGTGCCAGCAGCAAAGAACAAAGGCGTCGCGGGCGGGACAGGGGCAATCAGCCCCAGCATTTT
CDR3: CASSKEQRRRGRDRGNQPQHF
D: -
size: -
length: 21
J: TRBJ1-5
V: TRBV21-1

DNA: TGCGCCAGCAGCTTGGGCGCCAGGGGGCTGAAAGATACGCAGTATTTT
CDR3: CASSLGARGLKDTQYF
D: TRBD1
size: -
length: 16
J: TRBJ2-3
V: TRBV5-1

DNA: TGTGCCAGCGTTCGCCTCGGGGGCTACGAGCAGTACTTC
CDR3: CASVRLGGYEQYF
D: -
size: -
length: 13
J: TRBJ2-7
V: TRBV2

DNA: TGTGCCAGCTCATCCACTAGCGGGAGCACAGATACGCAGTATTTT
CDR3: CASSSTSGSTDTQYF
D: TRBD2
size: -
length: 15
J: TRBJ2-3
V: TRBV18

DNA: TGTGCCATCAGTGAACGGGAGAACACTGAAGCTTTCTTT
CDR3: CAISERENTEAFF
D: -
size: -
length: 13
J: TRBJ1-1
V: TRBV10-3

DNA: TGTGCCAGCAGCCCCCCCGTCAATGAGCAGTTCTTC
CDR3: CASSPPVNEQFF
D: -
size: -
length: 12
J: TRBJ2-1
V: TRBV7-3

DNA: TGTGCCAGCAGTACCCCAGGGGATGGCTATGGCTACACCTTC
CDR3: CASSTPGDGYGYTF
D: -
size: -
length: 14
J: TRBJ1-2
V: TRBV28

DNA: TGTGCCAGCAGCCCACATGGGGGGGCGAACACCGGGGAGCTGTTTTTT
CDR3: CASSPHGGANTGELFF
D: TRBD2
size: -
length: 16
J: TRBJ2-2
V: TRBV27

DNA: TGTGCCAGCAGCTTGGAACAGGGCTTAATCTACGAGCAGTACTTC
CDR3: CASSLEQGLIYEQYF
D: -
size: -
length: 15
J: TRBJ2-7
V: TRBV5-8

DNA: TGTGCCACCAGTTCGGCTAGCGGGAAAGAGACCCAGTACTTC
CDR3: CATSSASGKETQYF
D: TRBD2
size: -
length: 14
J: TRBJ2-5
V: TRBV24-1

DNA: TGTGCCAGCAGCCCTTTAGCGGGGGAGACCCAGTACTTC
CDR3: CASSPLAGETQYF
D: TRBD2
size: -
length: 13
J: TRBJ2-5
V: TRBV3-1/TRBV3-2

DNA: TGTGCCAGCAGCCAAGATCAGGCTAACTATGGCTACACCTTC
CDR3: CASSQDQANYGYTF
D: -
size: -
length: 14
J: TRBJ1-2
V: TRBV14

DNA: TGTGCCTGGAGATCAGAGACATCCTACGAGCAGTACTTC
CDR3: CAWRSETSYEQYF
D: -
size: -
length: 13
J: TRBJ2-7
V: TRBV30

DNA: TGTGCCAGCAGCTTAAACAGGGAAGGCGAGCAGTACTTC
CDR3: CASSLNREGEQYF
D: -
size: -
length: 13
J: TRBJ2-7
V: TRBV7-3

DNA: TGTGCCAGCAGCCATGATAGAGGGGGAGCTTTCTTT
CDR3: CASSHDRGGAFF
D: -
size: once
length: 12
J: TRBJ1-1
V: TRBV3-1/TRBV3-2

DNA: TGTGCCAGCAGTTTATTCGGTAATGAAAAACTGTTTTTT
CDR3: CASSLFGNEKLFF
D: -
size: -
length: 13
J: TRBJ1-4
V: TRBV27

DNA: TGTGCCACCCTCCCGGGAGGGGGCAACCCGGCGAACACCGGGGAGCTGTTTTTT
CDR3: CATLPGGGNPANTGELFF
D: -
size: -
length: 18
J: TRBJ2-2
V: TRBV27

DNA: TGTGCCAGCAGCGTAGGGGTGGGGCTGGGAAGCACAGATACGCAGTATTTT
CDR3: CASSVGVGLGSTDTQYF
D: -
size: -
length: 17
J: TRBJ2-3
V: TRBV9

DNA: TGCGCCAGCACACCCCGGGACAATTACAATGAGCAGTTCTTC
CDR3: CASTPRDNYNEQFF
D: -
size: -
length: 14
J: TRBJ2-1
V: TRBV5-1

DNA: TGTGCCACCAGCAGAGACCCGGCCTACGAGCAGTACTTC
CDR3: CATSRDPAYEQYF
D: -
size: -
length: 13
J: TRBJ2-7
V: TRBV15

DNA: TGTGCCACCAGCAGAGAAGTTGACAGGGGGCACACCTTC
CDR3: CATSREVDRGHTF
D: TRBD1
size: -
length: 13
J: TRBJ1-2
V: TRBV15

DNA: TGTGCCAGTAGTCTATTACAGGGGGCTATCTACAATGAGCAGTTCTTC
CDR3: CASSLLQGAIYNEQFF
D: TRBD1
size: -
length: 16
J: TRBJ2-1
V: TRBV19

DNA: TGTGCCAGCAGTTTAATCACAGGGGACTATGGCTACACCTTC
CDR3: CASSLITGDYGYTF
D: TRBD1
size: -
length: 14
J: TRBJ1-2
V: TRBV28

DNA: TGTGCCAGCAGCTTATCCAGACAAGAGACCCAGTACTTC
CDR3: CASSLSRQETQYF
D: -
size: -
length: 13
J: TRBJ2-5
V: TRBV11-3